What follows are 2 T cell receptor beta chains derived from one specimen sequenced in a study of PD-L1 blockade in urothelial cancer. Time point specified: pretreatment peripheral blood. Data came from immunoSEQ multiplex PCR; TCRdb stores just in-frame clones and leaves some out. The sample contains 100,000 to 150,000 clones, approximately 84% of which appear only once. The source was PBMCs, collected around atezolizumab (anti-PD-L1) treatment. These receptor sequences come from a man aged 45-65 years with urothelial cancer.

The chain recombines TRBV7-9 with TRBJ1-1, with D tentatively TRBD1 (6 bases). Trimming took 2 bases from V and 1 from J, leaving 20 bases between them. The CDR3 is made up of 18 amino acids. The germline CDR1 and CDR2 sequences are SEHNR and FQNEAQ (reference sequence). DNA of the CDR3: TGTGCCAGCAGCTTATTGCCAGTTTTTACAGGGCCGAACACTGAAGCTTTCTTT. It yields the protein CASSLLPVFTGPNTEAFF.

The chain's CDR3 is CASSLGGLPNQETQYF. For the CDR3, the DNA is TGTGCCAGCAGCTTAGGGGGACTACCAAACCAAGAGACCCAGTACTTC. The chain combines TRBV7-6 with TRBJ2-5; 7 positions agree with TRBD2. The germline V gene has CDR1 SGHVS and CDR2 FNYEAQ. The CDR3 extends over 16 amino acids. Germline trimming cut 1 base from V and 0 bases from J; bases unmatched to any gene: 5. The full variable domain, its missing parts supplied by reference TRBV7-6 and TRBJ2-5, is GAGVSQSPRYKVTKRGQDVALRCDPISGHVSLYWYRQALGQGPEFLTYFNYEAQQDKSGLPNDRFSAERPEGSISTLTIQRTEQRDSAMYRCASSLGGLPNQETQYFGPGTRLLVL.